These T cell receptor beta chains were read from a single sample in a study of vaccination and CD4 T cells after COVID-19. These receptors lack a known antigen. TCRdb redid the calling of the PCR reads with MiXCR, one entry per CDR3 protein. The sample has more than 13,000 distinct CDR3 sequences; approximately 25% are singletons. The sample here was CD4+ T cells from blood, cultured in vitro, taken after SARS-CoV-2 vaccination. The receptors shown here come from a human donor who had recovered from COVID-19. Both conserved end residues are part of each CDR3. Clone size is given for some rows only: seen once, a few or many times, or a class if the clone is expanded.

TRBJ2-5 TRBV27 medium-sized CASSFRGASEETQYF
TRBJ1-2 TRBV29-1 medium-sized CSVGLVANYGYTF
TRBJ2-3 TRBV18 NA CASSPGQTDTQYF
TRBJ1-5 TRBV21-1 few CASSKVGTSNQPQHF
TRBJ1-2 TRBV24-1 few CATSDTGTGIGYTF
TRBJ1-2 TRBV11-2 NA CASSSYRGPVYGYTF
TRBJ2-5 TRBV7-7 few CASSLGGHNSETQYF
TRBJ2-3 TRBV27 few CASSSWRGAADTQYF
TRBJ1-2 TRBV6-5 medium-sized CASSYFTSDSPRGGYTF
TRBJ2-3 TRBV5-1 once CASSLWSSGTTDTQYF
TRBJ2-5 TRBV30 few CAWRDRGPRFLETQYF
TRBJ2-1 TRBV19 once CASSMVYLRGNGHNEQFF
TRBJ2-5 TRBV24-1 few CATSEAGGPSETQYF
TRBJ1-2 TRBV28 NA CASSQGPGHYGYTF
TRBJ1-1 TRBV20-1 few CSAAKGGTEAFF
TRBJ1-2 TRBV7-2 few CASSTNTGTGNGYTF
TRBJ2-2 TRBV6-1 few CASSGPSGRVAGELFF
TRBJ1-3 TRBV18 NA CASSQTQRTSSGNTIYF
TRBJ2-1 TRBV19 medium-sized CASSIGTEPLRVQFF
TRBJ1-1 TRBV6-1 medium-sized CASSPRRNTEAFF